These T cell receptor beta chains were read from a single sample in a study of blood T cell repertoires in COVID-19. Sequencing used immunoSEQ multiplex PCR; TCRdb keeps in-frame clones, though not all of them. Among tens of thousands of clones listed, around 83% were seen once. The sequencing sample was made of peripheral blood. These receptors were collected from a human donor with acute or convalescent COVID-19. The donor label of this sample is uncertain. Both conserved end residues are part of each CDR3.

j_call v_call cdr3_aa
TRBJ2-2 TRBV9 CASSAFTAGAGELFF
TRBJ1-5 TRBV19 CASSMVGRNQPQHF
TRBJ1-1 TRBV7-9 CASSLGQKNTEAFF
TRBJ2-7 TRBV6-1 CASSEIGTYEQYF
TRBJ2-5 TRBV7-3 CASSPGQGGETQYF
TRBJ2-2 TRBV7-3 CASSWTGAGELFF
TRBJ2-7 TRBV7-2 CASSFRTSGRSEQYF
TRBJ1-3 TRBV19 CASDSSGNTIYF
TRBJ2-5 TRBV9 CASSVGRGFQETQYF
TRBJ2-3 TRBV4-1 CASSQLVGGEADTQYF
TRBJ2-7 TRBV11-2 CASSLESTSWDTYEQYF
TRBJ2-2 TRBV11-1 CASSYGTTPIAELFF
TRBJ2-7 TRBV7-9 CASSHAGLSYEQYF
TRBJ2-5 TRBV3-1/TRBV3-2 CASSQGMGLAGPLATQYF
TRBJ1-6 TRBV6-2/TRBV6-3 CASSYSTRSNNSPLHF
TRBJ2-5 TRBV5-1 CASTSAGEETQYF
TRBJ2-2 TRBV5-1 CASSLLAGEATGELFF
TRBJ1-5 TRBV4-3 CASSQDSAAGGNNQPQHF
TRBJ1-2 TRBV4-3 CASSQESQGTPWPDTF
TRBJ1-5 TRBV5-1 CASSAQGAGGNQPQHF
TRBJ2-7 TRBV5-1 CASSLERPYEQYF
TRBJ2-1 TRBV6-2/TRBV6-3 CASSSGTSGWEQFF
TRBJ1-2 TRBV4-2 CASGGTGNYGYTF
TRBJ1-2 TRBV7-9 CASSLALQGREGYTF
TRBJ2-7 TRBV25-1 CASSDPQGVSEQYF
TRBJ2-1 TRBV15 CATRGTGDNEQFF
TRBJ1-1 TRBV4-3 CASSQVVNTEAFF
TRBJ2-1 TRBV27 CASSLVAPSSYNEQFF
TRBJ2-1 TRBV2 CASRPGQAGDEQFF
TRBJ1-3 TRBV28 CASSLKPLTGNTIYF
TRBJ2-1 TRBV19 CASSIVGTSGAENEQFF
TRBJ2-3 TRBV30 CAWTRPAAGRDTQYF
TRBJ1-4 TRBV6-5 CASSYLPSLVVEKLFF
TRBJ2-7 TRBV5-1 CASSLYSGRRVYEQYF
TRBJ1-5 TRBV27 CASSFGPVEPQHF
TRBJ1-2 TRBV11-2 CASSPSGGNYGYTF
TRBJ2-5 TRBV3-1/TRBV3-2 CASRERGPQETQYF
TRBJ1-2 TRBV6-5 CASGGTGANYGYTF
TRBJ1-2 TRBV19 CASSTPQGPYGYTF
TRBJ2-3 TRBV3-1/TRBV3-2 CASSQLTSGGAGTQYF
TRBJ1-6 TRBV20-1 CSASLVGSNSPLHF
TRBJ1-2 TRBV7-9 CASSKSGQGDYGYTF
TRBJ1-4 TRBV4-2 CASSQSQGDFSREKLFF
TRBJ2-2 TRBV27 CASSLLGLAGGELFF
TRBJ1-3 TRBV10-3 CAISGQGEGSGNTIYF
TRBJ1-5 TRBV19 CASSLWGRGNQPQHF
TRBJ2-5 TRBV6-1 CASSEARGRETQYF
TRBJ2-7 TRBV19 CASSIGLAGNSGDEQYF
TRBJ1-2 TRBV28 CASSSPGQATNYGYTF
TRBJ2-1 TRBV7-3 CASSLRQYNEQFF
TRBJ1-2 TRBV13 CASSFGTGEYGYTF
TRBJ1-6 TRBV9 CASSGDRGSPLHF
TRBJ2-2 TRBV6-2/TRBV6-3 CASSYPPPPGQGFDTGELFF
TRBJ1-2 TRBV6-4 CASSDTLQGVGGYTF
TRBJ2-5 TRBV24-1 CATSDPGPTKTGETQYF
TRBJ2-1 TRBV9 CASSRFRGTSGRSAEQFF
TRBJ2-7 TRBV29-1 CSVENPTGSGYEQYF
TRBJ2-4 TRBV19 CASRDIQYF
TRBJ1-1 TRBV6-5 CASNPGTAGPEAFF
TRBJ1-2 TRBV2 CASSSRQGEYGYTF